This T cell receptor (beta chain) derives from a study of T cells in Graves' hyperthyroidism and ophthalmopathy. Amplified regions were TCR beta CDR3 sequences from RNA transcripts. With the HTBI primer set, the TCR CDR3 went through a first round of RT-PCR. TCRdb reanalysed the multiplex PCR reads using MiXCR and keeps one entry per CDR3 protein. In the table there are roughly 200,000 distinct CDR3 sequences, approximately 16% of which are singletons. Between the trimmed V and J ends, which lost 4 bases and 10 bases, there was a span of 17 bases. This CDR3 contains 14 residues. Germline values: CDR1 MGHRA, CDR2 YSYEKL.

The V call is TRBV4-1, the J call TRBJ2-1; D possibly corresponds to TRBD2 (5 bases). The sequence came from a woman aged 45-59 years with Graves' hyperthyroidism. Sequencing was carried out using blood. CDR3 nucleotides: TGCGCCAGCAGCCGAGGACTCGCAGTGGACGAGCAGTTCTTC. Protein: CASSRGLAVDEQFF.